This record concerns one T cell receptor beta chain sequence. Trimming took off 4 bases at V and 3 bases at J, with 13 bases between the two ends. Looked up from germline, CDR1 is MGHRA and CDR2 is YSYEKL. CDR3 length equals 14 residues. PCR was performed using 60 Vbeta and 13 Jbeta primers. TCRdb's table, derived via immunoSEQ multiplex PCR, lists solely in-frame clones and lacks some. The data hold around 110,000 clones, with about two thirds observed a single time. This entry comes from a study of cytomegalovirus exposure and HLA in healthy donors. The TCR originated in a female donor in good health and CMV-seronegative. The source material was PBMCs. The rearrangement links TRBV4-1 to TRBJ2-7; a weak D match, TRBD1 (6 bases). Here the CDR3 reads CASSRVLTGYEQYF. The CDR3 nucleotides read TGCGCCAGCAGCCGAGTATTGACAGGCTACGAGCAGTACTTC.